This T cell receptor (beta chain) was retrieved from a study of blood T cell repertoires in COVID-19. The overall study: Sources were T cells, B-cell-depleted T cells, or PBMCs; the material itself was cDNA or gDNA.

The authors' processing: Amplification with reference gene primers provided the estimates of nucleated cell counts. Only in-frame clones appear in the TCRdb table, and some are missing; sequencing was by immunoSEQ multiplex PCR. Clone size and V and J calls were adopted from that table, with D and trimming inferred from the DNA. This table has some 250,000 clones, approximately 78% appearing once. CDR3 size: 12 residues. Germline CDR1 LNHNV, CDR2 YYDKDF (reference sequence). Trimming pared 3 bases from V and 10 bases from J, leaving 12 bases between. The sequenced sample consisted of peripheral blood. The chain recombines TRBV15 with TRBJ1-2; no clear D. The TCR comes from a woman between 55 and 75 years old with active or convalescent COVID-19. The CDR3 coding sequence is TGTGCCACCAGCAGGGAGGTATTTGACTACACCTTC. Its translation is CATSREVFDYTF. The complete variable domain, with remaining parts taken from reference TRBV15 and TRBJ1-2, reads DAMVIQNPRYQVTQFGKPVTLSCSQTLNHNVMYWYQQKSSQAPKLLFHYYDKDFNNEADTPDNFQSRRPNTSFCFLDIRSPGLGDTAMYLCATSREVFDYTFGSGTRLTVV.